Below, 23 T cell receptor beta chains from the same sample are listed, as sequenced in a study of CD8 T cells in Susac syndrome. RNA totalling 0.5 to 1 ug underwent reverse transcription with random hexamers. TCRdb independently ran MiXCR on the immunoSEQ multiplex PCR reads; one entry per CDR3 protein. The data show some 150,000 distinct CDR3 sequences, less than 97% seen once. The material sequenced was CD8+ T cells from PBMCs. The receptors come from a human donor with multiple sclerosis.

The V gene is TRBV19, the J gene TRBJ2-3, with TRBD2 matching over 8 bases. Germline V gene sequence: CDR1 LNHDA, CDR2 SQIVND (reference sequence). The ends lost 5 bases at V and 2 bases at J; junction bases unmatched: 6. This CDR3 spans 15 amino acids. As DNA, the CDR3 is TGTGCCAGTAGTGAAGCGGGGGCATACACAGATACGCAGTATTTT. Translation gives CASSEAGAYTDTQYF.

The rearrangement joins TRBV6-5 to TRBJ1-2; 8 nucleotides agree with TRBD1. This CDR3 is 12 amino acids long. Per germline, CDR1 MNHEY and CDR2 SVGAGI. Germline trimming cut 6 bases from V and 8 bases from J; bases unmatched to any gene: 5. The CDR3 reads CASRDRGSGYTF. The DNA of the CDR3 is TGTGCCAGCAGAGACAGGGGCTCCGGCTACACCTTC.

This clonotype was recorded once. This chain connects TRBV11-2 to TRBJ2-7; weak D call: TRBD1 (6 bases). Germline loops: CDR1 SGHAT, CDR2 FQNNGV. The ends were cut back, 0 bases at V and 6 bases at J, with 15 bases in the middle. The CDR3 covers 15 residues. The CDR3 spells CASSLDPGVSGEQYF. The CDR3 coding sequence is TGTGCCAGCAGCTTAGACCCAGGGGTGTCGGGCGAGCAGTACTTC.

The chain joins TRBV14 to TRBJ2-2; D not certain. Germline assignment: CDR1 SGHDN and CDR2 FVKESK. Trimming took 3 bases from V and 3 from J, leaving 5 bases between them. The CDR3 totals 13 residues. This CDR3 reads CASSHQDTGELFF. Here the CDR3 DNA reads TGTGCCAGCAGCCACCAAGACACCGGGGAGCTGTTTTTT.

The rearrangement links TRBV9 to TRBJ2-3; 8 bases are shared with TRBD2. This CDR3 is 16 amino acids long. Trimming took 3 bases from V and 5 from J; bases not matched to a gene: 11. The germline gives CDR1 SGDLS, CDR2 YYNGEE. CDR3: CASSDLLAEGGDTQYF. For the CDR3, the DNA is TGTGCCAGCAGCGACTTACTAGCGGAGGGTGGAGATACGCAGTATTTT.

The chain joins TRBV12-3 or TRBV12-4 to TRBJ1-2; 8 positions agree with TRBD1. The ends lost 5 bases at V and 8 bases at J; junction bases unmatched: 10. The CDR3 runs 14 residues. CDR3 sequence reads: CASSPSGGGRGYTF. As DNA, the CDR3 is TGTGCCAGCAGTCCCTCAGGGGGCGGTCGAGGCTACACCTTC.

V gene TRBV30 combines with J gene TRBJ2-1; D tentatively fits TRBD1 or TRBD2 (6 bases each). The CDR3 extends over 16 amino acids. Germline values: CDR1 GTSNPN, CDR2 SVGIG (reference sequence). V was pared by 5 bases and J by 6 bases, with 23 bases between. The CDR3 bases are TGTGCCTGGGAAAGGCCCCGGGGGTTAGGGGGCAATGAGCAGTTCTTC. This codes for CAWERPRGLGGNEQFF.

This sequence joins TRBV27 and TRBJ1-1; maybe TRBD1 (6 bases). Trimming left V 5 bases short and J 3 bases short, with 16 bases between. CDR3 length: 15 residues. Germline V gene lookup returns CDR1 MNHEY and CDR2 SMNVEV (reference sequence). CDR3 residues: CASSLSTGVYTEAFF. The CDR3, as DNA: TGTGCCAGCAGTCTCTCGACAGGTGTGTACACTGAAGCTTTCTTT.

The chain recombines TRBV11-2 with TRBJ2-1, with D hard to call. Germline V gene data show CDR1 as SGHAT and CDR2 as FQNNGV. The CDR3 extends over 11 amino acids. V was cut by 6 bases and J by 7 bases, with 7 bases left in between. The CDR3 DNA reads as TGTGCCAGCAGTTCCAAAAATGAGCAGTTCTTC. It codes for CASSSKNEQFF. The whole variable domain, remainder taken from reference TRBV11-2 and TRBJ2-1, is EAGVAQSPRYKIIEKRQSVAFWCNPISGHATLYWYQQILGQGPKLLIQFQNNGVVDDSQLPKDRFSAERLKGVDSTLKIQPAKLEDSAVYLCASSSKNEQFFGPGTRLTVL.

The rearrangement links TRBV27 to TRBJ1-1, with a weak D call TRBD1 (6 bases). This CDR3 contains 15 residues. CDR1 is MNHEY, CDR2 SMNVEV, per germline (reference sequence). Trimming took 3 bases from V and 3 from J, leaving 14 bases between them. The CDR3 region has the DNA TGTGCCAGCAGTTTCGGTTTTGCAGGGGACACTGAAGCTTTCTTT. As protein: CASSFGFAGDTEAFF.

This clonotype has only one observation. The chain joins TRBV20-1 to TRBJ1-1; TRBD1 is a possible D gene (5 bases). There are 11 residues in the CDR3. Germline V gene data show CDR1 as DFQATT and CDR2 as SNEGSKA (reference sequence). The ends were cut back, 5 bases at V and 5 bases at J, with 9 bases in the middle. The CDR3 loop is CSAGRGTEAFF. CDR3 in DNA: TGCAGTGCTGGGAGGGGAACTGAAGCTTTCTTT.

The chain carries TRBV29-1 and TRBJ2-1; D might be TRBD1 (6 bases). V gave up 4 bases and J gave up 1 base, with 11 bases separating them. Germline V CDR1 and CDR2: SQVTM, ANQGSEA. This CDR3 is 14 amino acids long. CDR3 residues: CSVVWQGSYNEQFF. CDR3 bases: TGCAGCGTTGTATGGCAGGGGTCCTACAATGAGCAGTTCTTC.

The rearrangement uses TRBV20-1 and TRBJ2-1; no firm D call. Trimming stripped 5 bases from V and 0 bases from J, with 14 bases between. There are 15 residues in the CDR3. Germline lookup yields CDR1 DFQATT and CDR2 SNEGSKA (reference sequence). The CDR3 here is CSADPFQSSYNEQFF. CDR3 bases: TGCAGTGCTGACCCATTTCAAAGCTCCTACAATGAGCAGTTCTTC.

The chain carries TRBV4-1 and TRBJ2-3, with a possible D match to TRBD2 (6 bases). From germline, CDR1 is MGHRA and CDR2 YSYEKL. V dropped 4 bases and J dropped 1 base, with 15 bases sitting between them. CDR3 length: 16 residues. The CDR3 nucleotides read TGCGCCAGCAGCCCGTCCGGGGTAGCGGGCACAGATACGCAGTATTTT. It yields the protein CASSPSGVAGTDTQYF.

The rearrangement uses TRBV9 and TRBJ1-1; 8 nucleotides align to TRBD1. Germline V gives CDR1 SGDLS, CDR2 YYNGEE. With V trimmed by 2 bases and J by 4 bases, 10 bases remained unmatched. This CDR3 spans 16 amino acids. The DNA of the CDR3 is TGTGCCAGCAGCGTTCTGACAGGGGAGAGAGGCACTGAAGCTTTCTTT. Residues: CASSVLTGERGTEAFF.

V gene TRBV7-8 combines with J gene TRBJ2-4, with D possibly being TRBD1 (6 bases). Germline loops: CDR1 SGHVS, CDR2 FQNEAQ. Trimming took 1 base from V and 5 from J, leaving 12 bases between them. The CDR3 loop spans 15 amino acids. The CDR3 is CASSLDPAGENIQYF. The CDR3 DNA follows: TGTGCCAGCAGCTTAGACCCCGCAGGGGAAAACATTCAGTACTTC.

The chain uses TRBV6-5 and TRBJ2-7; 7 bases match TRBD1. The germline V gene has CDR1 MNHEY and CDR2 SVGAGI. This CDR3 comprises 14 residues. With V trimmed by 0 bases and J by 2 bases, 1 base remained unmatched. The chain's CDR3 is CASSYSDRTYEQYF. The CDR3 DNA reads as TGTGCCAGCAGTTACTCGGACAGGACCTACGAGCAGTACTTC.

The genes are TRBV29-1 and TRBJ2-2; no clear D gene. Trimming cost V 5 bases and J 6 bases, with 4 bases left between them. CDR3 length equals 10 residues. The germline gives CDR1 SQVTM, CDR2 ANQGSEA. This chain's CDR3 is CSVRAGELFF. The DNA for the CDR3 is TGCAGCGTTCGGGCCGGGGAGCTGTTTTTT.

This chain joins TRBV13 and TRBJ2-7; D is undetermined. Deletions cut 2 bases from V and 0 bases from J, with 11 bases between. Germline V gene data show CDR1 as PRHDT and CDR2 as FYEKMQ (reference sequence). CDR3 size: 15 residues. The CDR3 bases are TGTGCCAGCAGCTTACTAGAGTCGGCCTCCTACGAGCAGTACTTC. Its translation is CASSLLESASYEQYF. The entire variable domain, with the rest obtained from reference TRBV13 and TRBJ2-7, is as follows: AAGVIQSPRHLIKEKRETATLKCYPIPRHDTVYWYQQGPGQDPQFLISFYEKMQSDKGSIPDRFSAQQFSDYHSELNMSSLELGDSALYFCASSLLESASYEQYFGPGTRLTVT.

The chain links TRBV25-1 to TRBJ1-2, with 9 bases that match TRBD1. CDR3 length: 13 residues. Germline V CDR1 and CDR2: MGHDK, SYGVNS. V shed 10 bases, J shed 0 bases, and the junction held 3 bases outside the gene matches. For the CDR3, the DNA is TGTGCCACCTGGGACAGGGCTAACTATGGCTACACCTTC. Residues: CATWDRANYGYTF.

The V gene is TRBV2, the J gene TRBJ2-7, with TRBD1 identical over 11 bases. V dropped 9 bases and J dropped 2; count of bases not matched to a gene: 6. The germline V gene encodes CDR1 SNHLY and CDR2 FYNNEI. The CDR3 has 14 residues. The DNA for the CDR3 is TGTGCCAGTGAGCCGGGACAGGGGGCCTACGAGCAGTACTTC. It encodes CASEPGQGAYEQYF. The full variable domain, in which reference TRBV2 and TRBJ2-7 provide the parts outside the CDR3, is EPEVTQTPSHQVTQMGQEVILRCVPISNHLYFYWYRQILGQKVEFLVSFYNNEISEKSEIFDDQFSVERPDGSNFTLKIRSTKLEDSAMYFCASEPGQGAYEQYFGPGTRLTVT.

V and J are TRBV3-1 and TRBJ1-6; the D is unclear. V was trimmed by 0 bases and J by 6 bases, leaving 9 bases between them. This CDR3 has 15 residues. CDR1 and CDR2 from the germline V gene are LGHDT and YNNKEL (reference sequence). This chain's CDR3 is CASSQDPGVNSPLHF. The CDR3 DNA follows: TGTGCCAGCAGCCAAGATCCCGGGGTTAATTCACCCCTCCACTTT.

The chain uses TRBV5-6 and TRBJ2-1; D may be TRBD1 (6 bases). CDR1 is SGHDT and CDR2 is YYEEEE in the germline V gene. The V end was cut by 2 bases, the J end by 1 base, with 10 bases between. The CDR3 sequence is 15 residues long. The DNA of the CDR3 is TGTGCCAGCAGCTTACGAGGACAGTCCTACAATGAGCAGTTCTTC. This gives the protein CASSLRGQSYNEQFF. Combining the CDR3 with reference TRBV5-6 and TRBJ2-1 gives the whole variable domain DAGVTQSPTHLIKTRGQQVTLRCSPKSGHDTVSWYQQALGQGPQFIFQYYEEEERQRGNFPDRFSGHQFPNYSSELNVNALLLGDSALYLCASSLRGQSYNEQFFGPGTRLTVL.